Each of the 3 T cell receptor beta chains below was sequenced from the same sample in a study of shared clonotypes between healthy human individuals. Some clones are missing from TCRdb's copy, which holds only in-frame ones; the method was immunoSEQ multiplex PCR. The table lists 560,000 or so clones, approximately 96% of them singletons. As defined, naive CD8 cells were CD45RO-negative and positively selected for CCR7, with terminally differentiated effector memory CD45RA+ cells excluded. Sequencing input: naive CD8+ T cells sorted from blood. These receptors came from a woman aged 25-40 years in good health.

V usage is TRBV27 and J usage is TRBJ2-2; 7 bases align to TRBD2. Germline CDR1 and CDR2: MNHEY and SMNVEV (reference sequence). The length of the CDR3 is 13 residues. V dropped 5 bases and J dropped 3; count of bases not matched to a gene: 0. The CDR3 DNA reads as TGTGCCAGCAGTCTAGCGGACACCGGGGAGCTGTTTTTT. This gives the protein CASSLADTGELFF.

The chain carries TRBV27 and TRBJ2-2; 8 bases agree with TRBD2. The V gene end was trimmed by 6 bases and the J gene end by 4 bases; junction bases not matched to a gene: 10. Germline assignment: CDR1 MNHEY and CDR2 SMNVEV (reference sequence). The CDR3 is 16 residues long. The DNA for the CDR3 is TGTGCCAGCAGGTTTAAGCGGGAGTACGTCACCGGGGAGCTGTTTTTT. Its protein product is CASRFKREYVTGELFF.

J is TRBJ1-2 and V is TRBV9, with TRBD1 matching 9 bases. Germline CDR1 and CDR2: SGDLS and YYNGEE. With V trimmed by 7 bases and J by 0 bases, 10 bases remained unmatched. CDR3 length equals 16 residues. CDR3 sequence reads: CASSTGGRPTNYGYTF. The CDR3 nucleotides read TGTGCCAGCTCGACAGGGGGGCGGCCGACTAACTATGGCTACACCTTC. Based on the CDR3 plus reference TRBV9 and TRBJ1-2, the full variable domain is DSGVTQTPKHLITATGQRVTLRCSPRSGDLSVYWYQQSLDQGLQFLIQYYNGEERAKGNILERFSAQQFPDLHSELNLSSLELGDSALYFCASSTGGRPTNYGYTFGSGTRLTVV.